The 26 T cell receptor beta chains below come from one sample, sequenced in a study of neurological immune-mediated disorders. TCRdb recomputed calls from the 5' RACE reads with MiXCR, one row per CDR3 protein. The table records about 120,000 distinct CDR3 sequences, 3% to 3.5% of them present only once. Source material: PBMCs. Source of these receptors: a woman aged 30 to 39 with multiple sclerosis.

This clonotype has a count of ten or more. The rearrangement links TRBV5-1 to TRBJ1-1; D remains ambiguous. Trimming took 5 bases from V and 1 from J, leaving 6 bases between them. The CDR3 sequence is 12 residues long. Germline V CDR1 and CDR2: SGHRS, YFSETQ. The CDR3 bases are TGCGCCAGCAGGGTGGGGAACACTGAAGCTTTCTTT. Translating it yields CASRVGNTEAFF.

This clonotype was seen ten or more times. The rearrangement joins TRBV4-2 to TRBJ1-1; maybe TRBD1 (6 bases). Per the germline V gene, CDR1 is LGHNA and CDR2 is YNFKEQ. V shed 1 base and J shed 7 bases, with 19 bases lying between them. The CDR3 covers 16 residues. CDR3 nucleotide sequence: TGTGCCAGCAGCCAAGGCGACACATGGGGGGCCAATGAAGCTTTCTTT. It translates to CASSQGDTWGANEAFF.

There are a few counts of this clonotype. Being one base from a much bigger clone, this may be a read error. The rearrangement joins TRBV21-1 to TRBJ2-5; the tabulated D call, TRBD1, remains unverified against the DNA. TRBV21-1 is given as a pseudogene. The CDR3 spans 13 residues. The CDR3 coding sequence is TGTGCCAGCGAACGACATGGGGTAGAGAACCAGTACTTC. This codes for CASERHGVENQYF.

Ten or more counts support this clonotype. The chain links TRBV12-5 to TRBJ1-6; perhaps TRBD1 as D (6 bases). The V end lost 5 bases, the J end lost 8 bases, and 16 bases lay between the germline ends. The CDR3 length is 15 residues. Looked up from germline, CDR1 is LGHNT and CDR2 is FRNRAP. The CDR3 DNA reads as TGTGCTAGTGGTAAGCAGGGGTCGGAGGATTCACCCCTCCACTTT. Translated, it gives CASGKQGSEDSPLHF.

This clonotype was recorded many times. CDR3 sequence: CASSQAGTRGSTQYF. The CDR3, as DNA: TGCGCCAGCAGCCAAGCTGGGACTAGGGGGAGTACGCAGTATTTT. The chain combines TRBV4-3 with TRBJ2-3, with 8 nucleotides matching TRBD2. The V and J ends lost 1 base and 8 bases, in that order; junction bases with no gene match: 8. In germline, CDR1 is LGHNA, CDR2 YSLEER. The CDR3 extends over 15 amino acids.

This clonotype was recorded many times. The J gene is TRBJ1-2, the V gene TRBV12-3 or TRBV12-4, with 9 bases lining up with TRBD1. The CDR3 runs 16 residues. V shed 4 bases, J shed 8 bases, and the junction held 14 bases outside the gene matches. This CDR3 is CASSSTPRTGVHGYTF. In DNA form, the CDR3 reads TGTGCCAGCAGTTCAACCCCCCGGACAGGGGTGCACGGCTACACCTTC.

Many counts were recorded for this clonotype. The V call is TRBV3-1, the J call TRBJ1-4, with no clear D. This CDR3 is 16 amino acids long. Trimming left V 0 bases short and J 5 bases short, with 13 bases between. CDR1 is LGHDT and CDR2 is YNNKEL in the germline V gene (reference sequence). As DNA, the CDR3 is TGTGCCAGCAGCCAAGAGGAGGAGGCAGAGAATGAAAAACTGTTTTTT. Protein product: CASSQEEEAENEKLFF.

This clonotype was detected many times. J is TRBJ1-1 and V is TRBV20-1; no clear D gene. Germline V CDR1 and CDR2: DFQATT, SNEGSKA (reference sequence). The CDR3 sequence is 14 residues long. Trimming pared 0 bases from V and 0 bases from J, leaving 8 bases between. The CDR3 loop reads CSARDREVNTEAFF. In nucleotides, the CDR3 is TGCAGTGCTAGAGATAGGGAGGTGAACACTGAAGCTTTCTTT.

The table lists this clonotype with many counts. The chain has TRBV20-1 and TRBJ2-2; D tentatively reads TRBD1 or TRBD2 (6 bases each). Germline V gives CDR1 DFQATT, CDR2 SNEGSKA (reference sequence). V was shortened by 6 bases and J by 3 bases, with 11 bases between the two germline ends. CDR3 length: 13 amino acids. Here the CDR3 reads CSARGRDTGELFF. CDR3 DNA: TGCAGTGCACGGGGGCGCGACACCGGGGAGCTGTTTTTT.

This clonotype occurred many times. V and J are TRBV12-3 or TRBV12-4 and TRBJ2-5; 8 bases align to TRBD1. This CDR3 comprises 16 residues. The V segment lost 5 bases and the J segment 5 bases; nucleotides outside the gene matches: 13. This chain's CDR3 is CASSPSIQGAGETQYF. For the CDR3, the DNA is TGTGCCAGCAGTCCTTCCATTCAGGGGGCTGGGGAGACCCAGTACTTC.

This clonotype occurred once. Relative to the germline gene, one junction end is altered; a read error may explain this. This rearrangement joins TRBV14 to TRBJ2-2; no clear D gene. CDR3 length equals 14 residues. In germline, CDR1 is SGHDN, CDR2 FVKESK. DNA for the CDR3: TGTGTCAGCAGCCAGCAATTGGCCACCGGGGAGCTGTTTTTT. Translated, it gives CVSSQQLATGELFF. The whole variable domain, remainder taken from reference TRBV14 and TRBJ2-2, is EAGVTQFPSHSVIEKGQTVTLRCDPISGHDNLYWYRRVMGKEIKFLLHFVKESKQDESGMPNNRFLAERTGGTYSTLKVQPAELEDSGVYFCVSSQQLATGELFFGEGSRLTVL.

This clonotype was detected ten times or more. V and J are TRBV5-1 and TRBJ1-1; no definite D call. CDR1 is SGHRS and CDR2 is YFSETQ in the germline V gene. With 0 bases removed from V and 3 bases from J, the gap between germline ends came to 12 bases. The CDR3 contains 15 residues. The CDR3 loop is CASSLEPGVDTEAFF. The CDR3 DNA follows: TGCGCCAGCAGCTTGGAACCAGGAGTAGACACTGAAGCTTTCTTT.

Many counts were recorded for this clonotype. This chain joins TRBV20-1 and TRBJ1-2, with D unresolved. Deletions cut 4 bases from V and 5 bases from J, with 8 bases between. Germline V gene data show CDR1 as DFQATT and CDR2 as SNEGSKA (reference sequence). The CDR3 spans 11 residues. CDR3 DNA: TGCAGTGCTACATACATTTATGGCTACACCTTC. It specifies CSATYIYGYTF.

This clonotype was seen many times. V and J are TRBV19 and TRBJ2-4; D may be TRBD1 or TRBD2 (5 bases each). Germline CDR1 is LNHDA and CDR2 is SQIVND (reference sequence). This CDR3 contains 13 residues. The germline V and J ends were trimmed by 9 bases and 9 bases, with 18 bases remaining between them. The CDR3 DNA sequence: TGTGCCAGCTCGCCTCGGGACCGGAGCATTCAGTACTTC. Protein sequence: CASSPRDRSIQYF.

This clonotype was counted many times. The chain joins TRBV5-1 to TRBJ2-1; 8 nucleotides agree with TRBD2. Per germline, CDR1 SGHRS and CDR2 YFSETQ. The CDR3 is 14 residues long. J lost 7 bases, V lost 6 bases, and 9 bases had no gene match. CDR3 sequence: CASTATSVPNEQFF. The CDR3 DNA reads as TGCGCCAGCACGGCGACTAGCGTGCCGAATGAGCAGTTCTTC.

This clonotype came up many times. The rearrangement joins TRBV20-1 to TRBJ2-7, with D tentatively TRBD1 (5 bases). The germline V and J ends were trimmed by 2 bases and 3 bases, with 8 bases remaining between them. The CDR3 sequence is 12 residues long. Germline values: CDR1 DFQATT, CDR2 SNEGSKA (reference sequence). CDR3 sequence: CSARIRGYEQYF. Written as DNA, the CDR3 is TGCAGTGCTAGAATTAGGGGCTACGAGCAGTACTTC.

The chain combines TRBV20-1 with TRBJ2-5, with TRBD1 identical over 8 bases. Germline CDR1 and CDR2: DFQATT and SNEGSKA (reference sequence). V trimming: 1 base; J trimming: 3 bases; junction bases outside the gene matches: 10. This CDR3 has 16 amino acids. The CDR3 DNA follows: TGCAGTGCTAGAGGTCCGGGCAGGGGGCGGAAAGAGACCCAGTACTTC. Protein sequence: CSARGPGRGRKETQYF.

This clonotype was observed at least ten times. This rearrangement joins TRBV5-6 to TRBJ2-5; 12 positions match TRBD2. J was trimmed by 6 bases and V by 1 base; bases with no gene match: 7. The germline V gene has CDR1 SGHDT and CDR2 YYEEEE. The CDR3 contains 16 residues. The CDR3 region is CASSLMVTSGRKTQYF. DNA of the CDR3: TGTGCCAGCAGCTTGATGGTGACTAGCGGGAGAAAGACCCAGTACTTC.

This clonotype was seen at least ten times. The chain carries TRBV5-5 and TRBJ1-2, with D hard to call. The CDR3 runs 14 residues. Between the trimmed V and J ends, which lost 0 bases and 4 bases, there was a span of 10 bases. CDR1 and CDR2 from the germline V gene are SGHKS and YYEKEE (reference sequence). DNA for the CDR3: TGTGCCAGCAGCTTGGGGCCCCGGGGCTATGGCTACACCTTC. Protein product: CASSLGPRGYGYTF.

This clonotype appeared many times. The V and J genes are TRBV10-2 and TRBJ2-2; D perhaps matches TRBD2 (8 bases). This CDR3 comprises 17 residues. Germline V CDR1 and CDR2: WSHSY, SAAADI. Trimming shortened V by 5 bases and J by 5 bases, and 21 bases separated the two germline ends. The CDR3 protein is CASSISGTPRGTGELFF. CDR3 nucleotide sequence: TGCGCCAGCAGTATTAGCGGGACGCCCAGGGGGACCGGGGAGCTGTTTTTT.

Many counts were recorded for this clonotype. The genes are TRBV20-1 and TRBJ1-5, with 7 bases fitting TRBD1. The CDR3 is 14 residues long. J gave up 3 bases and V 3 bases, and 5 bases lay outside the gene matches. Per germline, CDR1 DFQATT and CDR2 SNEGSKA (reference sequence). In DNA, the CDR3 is TGCAGTGCTAGGGCTGGACAGGTCAATCAGCCCCAGCATTTT. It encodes CSARAGQVNQPQHF.

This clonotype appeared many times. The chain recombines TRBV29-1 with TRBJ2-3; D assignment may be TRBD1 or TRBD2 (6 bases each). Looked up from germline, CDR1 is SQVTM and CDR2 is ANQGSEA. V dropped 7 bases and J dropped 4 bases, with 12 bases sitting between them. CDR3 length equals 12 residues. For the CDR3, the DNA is TGCAGCGCTGCCGGGGGCCCAGATACGCAGTATTTT. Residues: CSAAGGPDTQYF.

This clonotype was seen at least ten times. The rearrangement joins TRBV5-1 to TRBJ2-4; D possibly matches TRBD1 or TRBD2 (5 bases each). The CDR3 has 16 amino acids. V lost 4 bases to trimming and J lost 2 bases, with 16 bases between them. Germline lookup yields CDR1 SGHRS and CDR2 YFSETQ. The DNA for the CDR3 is TGCGCCAGCAGCCGGCCCGGGGCGCGCTCCAAAAACATTCAGTACTTC. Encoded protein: CASSRPGARSKNIQYF.

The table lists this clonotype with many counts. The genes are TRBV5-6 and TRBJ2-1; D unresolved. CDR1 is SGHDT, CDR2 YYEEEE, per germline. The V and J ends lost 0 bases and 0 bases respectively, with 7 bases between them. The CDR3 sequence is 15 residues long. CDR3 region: CASSLAPSSYNEQFF. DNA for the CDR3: TGTGCCAGCAGCTTGGCTCCGAGCTCCTACAATGAGCAGTTCTTC.

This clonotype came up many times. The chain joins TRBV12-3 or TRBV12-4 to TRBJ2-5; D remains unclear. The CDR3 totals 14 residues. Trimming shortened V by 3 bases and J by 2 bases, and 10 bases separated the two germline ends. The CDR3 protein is CASSFSTRQETQYF. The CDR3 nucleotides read TGTGCCAGCAGTTTCTCGACCAGACAAGAGACCCAGTACTTC.

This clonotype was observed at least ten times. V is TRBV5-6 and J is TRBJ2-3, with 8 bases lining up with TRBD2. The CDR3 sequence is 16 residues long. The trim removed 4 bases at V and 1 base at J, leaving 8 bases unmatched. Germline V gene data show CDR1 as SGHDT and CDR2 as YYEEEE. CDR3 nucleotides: TGTGCCAGCAGCCACGCAGCGGGGGTGGGCACAGATACGCAGTATTTT. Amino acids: CASSHAAGVGTDTQYF.